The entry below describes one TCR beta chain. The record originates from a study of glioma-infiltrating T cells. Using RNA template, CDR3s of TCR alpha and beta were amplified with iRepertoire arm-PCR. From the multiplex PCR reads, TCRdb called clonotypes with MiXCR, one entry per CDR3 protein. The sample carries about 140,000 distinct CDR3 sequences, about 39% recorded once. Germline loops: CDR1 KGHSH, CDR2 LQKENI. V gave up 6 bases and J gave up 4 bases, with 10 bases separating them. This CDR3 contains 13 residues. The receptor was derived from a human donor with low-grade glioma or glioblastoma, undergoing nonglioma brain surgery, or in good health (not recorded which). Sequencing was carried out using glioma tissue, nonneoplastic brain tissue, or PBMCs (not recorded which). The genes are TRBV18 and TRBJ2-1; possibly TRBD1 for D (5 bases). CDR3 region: CASSPRQYNEQFF. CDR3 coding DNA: TGTGCCAGCTCCCCCCGACAGTACAATGAGCAGTTCTTC.